The 10 T cell receptor beta chains given below trace back to one sample, sequenced in a study of blood T cell repertoires in COVID-19. TCRdb keeps only in-frame clones here, not all; method: immunoSEQ multiplex PCR. The sample consists of some 120,000 clones, around nine tenths of them appearing once. Material for sequencing was peripheral blood. These receptors came from a human donor in a cohort sampled during active COVID-19.

This clone appeared a few times. V is TRBV2 and J is TRBJ2-7; TRBD1 agrees at 7 bases. The CDR3 has 16 amino acids. CDR1 and CDR2 from the germline V gene are SNHLY and FYNNEI. V shed 4 bases and J 4 bases; nucleotides not matched to a gene: 13. The CDR3 sequence is CASSGPATGSIYEQYF. In DNA, the CDR3 is TGTGCCAGCAGTGGGCCGGCGACAGGGTCTATATACGAGCAGTACTTC.

The genes are TRBV27 and TRBJ1-5; the D is unclear. Germline CDR1 reads MNHEY; CDR2 reads SMNVEV (reference sequence). Trimming stripped 8 bases from V and 5 bases from J, with 10 bases between. This CDR3 contains 12 residues. CDR3 bases: TGTGCCAGCGCCCGGAGGGATCAGCCCCAGCATTTT. Protein: CASARRDQPQHF.

The chain is built from TRBV2 and TRBJ2-2; D may be TRBD1 or TRBD2 (5 bases each). Trimming shortened V by 7 bases and J by 2 bases, and 11 bases separated the two germline ends. The CDR3 loop spans 14 amino acids. Germline V gene lookup returns CDR1 SNHLY and CDR2 FYNNEI. The CDR3 protein is CASTEGSNTGELFF. For the CDR3, the DNA is TGTGCCAGCACTGAGGGGAGCAACACCGGGGAGCTGTTTTTT.

There are a few counts of this clone. The chain uses TRBV4-2 and TRBJ1-2; TRBD1 aligns across 10 bases. This CDR3 is built from 15 residues. CDR1 and CDR2 (germline): LGHNA, YNFKEQ. After removal of 7 bases from V and 4 bases from J, the junction contained 9 bases not matched to a gene. The CDR3 spells CASKGQGKNIYGYTF. For the CDR3, the DNA is TGTGCCAGCAAGGGACAGGGGAAGAATATCTATGGCTACACCTTC.

This rearrangement joins TRBV7-9 to TRBJ1-1; TRBD1 aligns across 9 bases. Trimming at V came to 5 bases and at J to 0 bases, leaving 13 bases not matched to a gene. Germline V CDR1 and CDR2: SEHNR, FQNEAQ (reference sequence). The CDR3 runs 18 residues. The CDR3 here is CASSNGRGTGNLNTEAFF. In nucleotides, the CDR3 is TGTGCCAGCAGCAACGGCCGGGGGACAGGGAATCTGAACACTGAAGCTTTCTTT.

This chain uses TRBV19 with TRBJ1-2; D not resolved. Deletions cut 3 bases from V and 4 bases from J, with 12 bases between. The CDR3 covers 14 residues. From germline, CDR1 is LNHDA and CDR2 SQIVND (reference sequence). The CDR3 is CASSIVSDGYGYTF. Written as DNA, the CDR3 is TGTGCCAGTAGTATTGTTAGCGATGGCTATGGCTACACCTTC.

This clone was counted many times. This CDR3 is also generated by other DNA sequences in the sample. This rearrangement joins TRBV28 to TRBJ1-2; D is ambiguous. V dropped 3 bases and J dropped 0 bases, with 5 bases sitting between them. The CDR3 covers 13 residues. Germline lookup yields CDR1 MDHEN and CDR2 SYDVKM. CDR3 sequence reads: CASSFPANYGYTF. DNA of the CDR3: TGTGCCAGCAGTTTCCCTGCTAACTATGGCTACACCTTC.

The V gene is TRBV7-8, the J gene TRBJ2-2, with TRBD1 matching 9 bases. From germline, CDR1 is SGHVS and CDR2 FQNEAQ. Unmatched junction bases numbered 9, after V lost 6 bases and J lost 4 bases. The CDR3 spans 16 residues. CDR3 amino acids: CASSISPGQGTGELFF. DNA of the CDR3: TGTGCCAGCAGTATTAGTCCGGGACAGGGCACCGGGGAGCTGTTTTTT.

The rearrangement links TRBV11-2 to TRBJ1-1; D remains ambiguous. Trimming removed 3 bases at V and 6 bases at J, with 14 bases between. This CDR3 comprises 14 residues. CDR1 and CDR2 (germline): SGHAT, FQNNGV. This CDR3 reads CASSLDGLLAEAFF. In DNA, the CDR3 is TGTGCCAGCAGCTTGGACGGACTCTTGGCTGAAGCTTTCTTT.

This chain connects TRBV19 to TRBJ2-5; maybe TRBD1 (6 bases). CDR3 length: 15 residues. CDR1 is LNHDA and CDR2 is SQIVND in the germline V gene (reference sequence). V was pared by 5 bases and J by 2 bases, with 15 bases between. The CDR3 is CASSARGLAQETQYF. CDR3 in DNA: TGTGCCAGTAGTGCCAGGGGTTTGGCGCAAGAGACCCAGTACTTC.